This passage covers 2 T cell receptor beta chains from one sample sequenced in a study of T-cell reconstitution after alpha-beta-depleted transplantation in children (dated by TCRdb to about 2016). The treatment or condition label of this sample denotes: allogeneic hematopoietic cell transplantation with graft depleted of TCRalphabeta T cells and CD19 B cells. The library was made by PCR. Reads for this sample came from an Illumina HiSeq 2500. TCR libraries were prepared with molecular barcoding, using unique molecular identifiers to normalize TCRbeta repertoire quantification. TCRdb trimmed public reads at Q25 via fastp, called clones via MiXCR and kept in-frame beta chains. Here each entry gathers all rows of one CDR3 protein and keeps the most common genes and DNA. For this sample there are hundreds of thousands of distinct CDR3 sequences; around 13% appear just once. The ten largest clonotypes hold 0.75% to 0.85% of the sample.

The sequences come from PBMCs, collected before TCRalphabeta/CD19-depleted stem cell transplant. Source of these receptors: a girl aged 2 to 9 with congenital amegakaryocytic thrombocytopenia, due to receive a stem cell transplant.

In this sample, this clonotype turned up a few times. This chain uses TRBV7-9 with TRBJ2-3; TRBD2 aligns across 7 bases. This CDR3 contains 17 residues. V shed 3 bases, J shed 4 bases, and the junction held 13 bases outside the gene matches. Germline values: CDR1 SEHNR, CDR2 FQNEAQ (reference sequence). The CDR3 is CASSFPVRQGGSDTQYF. In nucleotides, the CDR3 is TGTGCCAGCAGCTTTCCGGTTCGGCAGGGAGGGTCAGATACGCAGTATTTT. Supplemented by reference TRBV7-9 and TRBJ2-3, the full variable domain reads DTGVSQNPRHKITKRGQNVTFRCDPISEHNRLYWYRQTLGQGPEFLTYFQNEAQLEKSRLLSDRFSAERPKGSFSTLEIQRTEQGDSAMYLCASSFPVRQGGSDTQYFGPGTRLTVL.

On this clonotype: A single base separates this from a much larger clone, so it may be a read error. CDR3 nucleotides: TGCGCCAGCAGCTTCCCCGAAGGGGACAAGTACTTC. This encodes CASSFPEGDKYF. J is TRBJ2-5 and V is TRBV5-1, with a weak D call TRBD1 (6 bases). Germline CDR1 SGHRS, CDR2 YFSETQ. The ends were cut back, 2 bases at V and 12 bases at J, with 14 bases in the middle. CDR3 length: 12 residues.